These T cell receptor beta chains were read from a single sample in a study of cytomegalovirus exposure and HLA in healthy donors. Libraries were prepared by immunoSEQ multiplex PCR; TCRdb keeps only in-frame clonotypes and omits some of them. Of about 93,000 clones detected, just over 75% appear once; the ten largest clones hold over 0.5%. The sequenced sample was PBMCs. The receptors originated from a man aged 25 to 45 in good health and CMV-seronegative. Both conserved end residues are part of each CDR3. A D gene is named only where the DNA matches it firmly. Clone sizes are given selectively: once, few, many, or a class where the clone is expanded.

V,D,J,size,CDR3,DNA
TRBV29-1,.,TRBJ2-3,.,CSVEGESTDTQYF,TGCAGCGTTGAAGGAGAGAGCACAGATACGCAGTATTTT
TRBV19,TRBD2,TRBJ2-1,.,CASSISLAGERDYNEQFF,TGTGCCAGTAGTATTTCCCTAGCGGGGGAGCGAGATTACAATGAGCAGTTCTTC
TRBV27,.,TRBJ1-2,few,CASAIRDTPNYGYTF,TGTGCCAGCGCCATACGGGACACCCCTAACTATGGCTACACCTTC
TRBV15,TRBD1,TRBJ1-2,.,CATSKGQGAYGYTF,TGTGCCACCAGCAAGGGACAGGGGGCATATGGCTACACCTTC
TRBV6-6,.,TRBJ1-6,.,CASSYPTGQGESPLHF,TGTGCCAGCAGTTACCCTACAGGGCAGGGAGAATCACCCCTCCACTTT
TRBV19,.,TRBJ2-7,.,CATESPGYEQYF,TGTGCCACCGAAAGCCCCGGCTACGAGCAGTACTTC
TRBV6-4,.,TRBJ1-2,.,CASSETGNYGYTF,TGTGCCAGCAGTGAAACGGGAAACTATGGCTACACCTTC
TRBV6-5,TRBD1,TRBJ1-2,once,CASTRQGIYGYTF,TGTGCCAGCACCCGACAGGGCATCTATGGCTACACCTTC
TRBV29-1,.,TRBJ1-1,.,CSVAHTEAFF,TGCAGCGTAGCCCACACTGAAGCTTTCTTT
TRBV9,.,TRBJ2-3,.,CASSTSVSDTQYF,TGTGCCAGCAGCACTAGTGTTTCAGATACGCAGTATTTT
TRBV7-6,.,TRBJ2-2,.,CASSLGAGELFF,TGTGCCAGCAGCTTAGGAGCCGGGGAGCTGTTTTTT
TRBV29-1,TRBD1,TRBJ1-2,.,CSVEDQGRTGRYYGYTF,TGCAGCGTTGAAGATCAGGGCCGGACAGGGCGCTACTATGGCTACACCTTC
TRBV15,.,TRBJ2-2,once,CATSSPRPNTGELFF,TGTGCCACCAGCAGCCCGAGGCCGAACACCGGGGAGCTGTTTTTT
TRBV9,TRBD2,TRBJ2-2,.,CASSPVAGVTSGIVTGELFF,TGTGCCAGCAGCCCCGTAGCGGGAGTCACCTCGGGGATTGTTACCGGGGAGCTGTTTTTT
TRBV9,TRBD1,TRBJ1-2,.,CASSNRDRAFNYGYTF,TGTGCCAGCAGCAACCGGGACAGGGCGTTTAACTATGGCTACACCTTC
TRBV6-5,.,TRBJ1-4,.,CASSRQASEKLFF,TGTGCCAGCAGTAGACAGGCCTCTGAAAAACTGTTTTTT
TRBV2,.,TRBJ1-4,few,CASSEQLTGRLFF,TGTGCCAGCAGTGAACAACTGACAGGACGACTGTTTTTT
TRBV2,.,TRBJ1-2,.,CASSENRANYGYTF,TGTGCCAGCAGTGAGAACAGGGCAAACTATGGCTACACCTTC
TRBV12-5,TRBD2,TRBJ2-1,.,CASGTPGLAGGISYNEQFF,TGTGCTAGTGGAACCCCGGGACTAGCGGGAGGTATCTCCTACAATGAGCAGTTCTTC
TRBV11-2,.,TRBJ2-7,.,CASRQTGTAGGGEQYF,TGTGCCAGCAGACAAACCGGGACAGCGGGTGGGGGCGAGCAGTACTTC
TRBV2,.,TRBJ2-1,.,CASSVALGYNEQFF,TGTGCCAGCAGTGTGGCACTCGGGTACAATGAGCAGTTCTTC
TRBV5-1,TRBD1,TRBJ1-4,.,CASRPRTGGNEKLFF,TGCGCCAGCAGACCACGGACAGGGGGGAATGAAAAACTGTTTTTT
TRBV6-5,TRBD1,TRBJ1-1,.,CASSYATGVAAEAFF,TGTGCCAGCAGTTACGCGACAGGGGTGGCCGCTGAAGCTTTCTTT
TRBV5-6,TRBD1,TRBJ1-2,few,CASSVTGARQAYGYTF,TGTGCCAGCAGCGTGACAGGGGCCCGTCAGGCCTATGGCTACACCTTC
TRBV19,.,TRBJ1-1,.,CASSVTLNTEAFF,TGTGCCAGTAGTGTGACATTGAACACTGAAGCTTTCTTT
TRBV7-2,.,TRBJ1-1,.,CASSLPAGMNTEAFF,TGTGCCAGCAGCTTACCGGCGGGGATGAACACTGAAGCTTTCTTT
TRBV18,.,TRBJ1-6,.,CASSPDSSNSPLHF,TGTGCCAGCTCACCGGACAGCTCTAATTCACCCCTCCACTTT
TRBV11-3,.,TRBJ2-2,.,CASRFRTGDTGELFF,TGTGCCAGCCGTTTTAGGACTGGGGACACCGGGGAGCTGTTTTTT
TRBV5-1,TRBD1,TRBJ1-2,.,CASTTGGAGYGYTF,TGCGCCAGCACCACAGGGGGCGCGGGCTATGGCTACACCTTC
TRBV4-3,.,TRBJ1-1,.,CASSSKASGGTEAFF,TGCGCCAGCAGCTCAAAAGCGTCGGGGGGCACTGAAGCTTTCTTT
TRBV6-1,.,TRBJ2-7,few,CASVTILGGNEQYF,TGTGCCAGCGTTACTATCCTAGGGGGAAACGAGCAGTACTTC
TRBV5-4,TRBD2,TRBJ2-5,.,CASSFLSGKGETQYF,TGTGCCAGCAGCTTTTTAAGCGGGAAGGGAGAGACCCAGTACTTC
TRBV18,.,TRBJ1-2,.,CASSPSIIKEGYLGYTF,TGTGCCAGCTCACCAAGTATCATTAAGGAGGGTTACTTGGGCTACACCTTC
TRBV7-2,TRBD2,TRBJ2-3,.,CASSLRSRGSSDTQYF,TGTGCCAGCAGCTTACGTTCGCGGGGGAGTTCAGATACGCAGTATTTT
TRBV10-1,.,TRBJ1-1,.,CASSEVSRGNTEAFF,TGCGCCAGCAGTGAAGTCTCCAGGGGAAACACTGAAGCTTTCTTT
TRBV5-4,.,TRBJ2-5,.,CASSFPGSQETQYF,TGTGCCAGCAGCTTCCCGGGGTCTCAAGAGACCCAGTACTTC
TRBV9,TRBD1,TRBJ1-5,once,CASSLTGDPGQPQHF,TGTGCCAGCAGCTTAACAGGGGACCCGGGTCAGCCCCAGCATTTT
TRBV15,.,TRBJ1-1,.,CATSRGGHGNTEAFF,TGTGCCACCAGCAGAGGTGGGCACGGGAACACTGAAGCTTTCTTT
TRBV6-6,TRBD2,TRBJ2-5,once,CASSAPTRGGDETQYF,TGTGCCAGCAGTGCTCCAACACGGGGGGGGGACGAGACCCAGTACTTC
TRBV4-2,.,TRBJ2-2,few,CASSSQDLLNTGELFF,TGTGCCAGCAGCTCCCAGGACTTGTTGAACACCGGGGAGCTGTTTTTT